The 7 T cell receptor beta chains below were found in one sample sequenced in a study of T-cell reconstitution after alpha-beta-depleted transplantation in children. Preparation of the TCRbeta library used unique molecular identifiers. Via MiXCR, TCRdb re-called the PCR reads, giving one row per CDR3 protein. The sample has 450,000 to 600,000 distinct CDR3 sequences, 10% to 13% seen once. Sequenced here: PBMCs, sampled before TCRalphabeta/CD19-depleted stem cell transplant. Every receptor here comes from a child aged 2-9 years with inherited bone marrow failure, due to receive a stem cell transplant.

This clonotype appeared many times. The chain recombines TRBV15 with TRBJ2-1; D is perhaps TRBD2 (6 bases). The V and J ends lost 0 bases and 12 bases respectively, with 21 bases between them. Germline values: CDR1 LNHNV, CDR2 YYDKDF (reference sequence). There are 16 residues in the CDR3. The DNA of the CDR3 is TGTGCCACCAGCAGAGATCAAGGAATGAGGAGGGGTGGGCAGTTCTTC. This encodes CATSRDQGMRRGGQFF.

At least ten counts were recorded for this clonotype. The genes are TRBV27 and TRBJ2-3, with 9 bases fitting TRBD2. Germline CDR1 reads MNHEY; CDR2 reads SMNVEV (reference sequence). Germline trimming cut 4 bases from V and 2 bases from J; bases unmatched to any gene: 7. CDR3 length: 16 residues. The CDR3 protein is CASSSVAGANTDTQYF. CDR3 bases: TGTGCCAGCAGTTCCGTAGCGGGAGCTAACACAGATACGCAGTATTTT.

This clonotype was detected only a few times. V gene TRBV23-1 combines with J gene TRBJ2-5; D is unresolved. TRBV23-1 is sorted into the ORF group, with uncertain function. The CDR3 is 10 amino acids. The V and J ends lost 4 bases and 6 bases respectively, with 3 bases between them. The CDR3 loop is CASSRKTQYF. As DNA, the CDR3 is TGCGCCAGCAGTCGGAAGACCCAGTACTTC.

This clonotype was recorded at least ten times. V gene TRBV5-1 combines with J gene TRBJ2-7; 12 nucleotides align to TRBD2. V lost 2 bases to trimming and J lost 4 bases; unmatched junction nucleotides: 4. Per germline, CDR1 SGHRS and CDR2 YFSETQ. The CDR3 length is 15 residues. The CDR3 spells CASSFGLAGPYEQYF. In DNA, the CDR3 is TGCGCCAGCAGCTTCGGACTAGCGGGACCATACGAGCAGTACTTC. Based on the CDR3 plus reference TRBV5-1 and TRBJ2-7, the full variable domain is KAGVTQTPRYLIKTRGQQVTLSCSPISGHRSVSWYQQTPGQGLQFLFEYFSETQRNKGNFPGRFSGRQFSNSRSEMNVSTLELGDSALYLCASSFGLAGPYEQYFGPGTRLTVT.

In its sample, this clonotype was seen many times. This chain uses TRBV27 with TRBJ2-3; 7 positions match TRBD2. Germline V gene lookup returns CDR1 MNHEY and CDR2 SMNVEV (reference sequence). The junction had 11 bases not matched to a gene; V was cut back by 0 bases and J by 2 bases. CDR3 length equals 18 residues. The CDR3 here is CASSLSVGETSFTDTQYF. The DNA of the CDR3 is TGTGCCAGCAGTTTATCCGTAGGCGAGACTAGCTTCACAGATACGCAGTATTTT.

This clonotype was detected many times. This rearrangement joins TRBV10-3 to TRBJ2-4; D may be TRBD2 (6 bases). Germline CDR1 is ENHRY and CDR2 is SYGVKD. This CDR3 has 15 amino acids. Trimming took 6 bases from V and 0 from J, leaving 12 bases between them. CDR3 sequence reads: CAISRDFQAKNIQYF. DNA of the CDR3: TGTGCCATCAGCCGGGACTTCCAAGCCAAAAACATTCAGTACTTC.

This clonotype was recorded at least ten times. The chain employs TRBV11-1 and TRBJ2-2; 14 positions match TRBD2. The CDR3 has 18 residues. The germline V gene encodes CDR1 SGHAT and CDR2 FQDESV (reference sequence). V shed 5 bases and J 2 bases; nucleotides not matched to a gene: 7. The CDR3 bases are TGTGCCAGCAGCCGAATAGGACTAGCGGGAGGCAACACCGGGGAGCTGTTTTTT. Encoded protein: CASSRIGLAGGNTGELFF.